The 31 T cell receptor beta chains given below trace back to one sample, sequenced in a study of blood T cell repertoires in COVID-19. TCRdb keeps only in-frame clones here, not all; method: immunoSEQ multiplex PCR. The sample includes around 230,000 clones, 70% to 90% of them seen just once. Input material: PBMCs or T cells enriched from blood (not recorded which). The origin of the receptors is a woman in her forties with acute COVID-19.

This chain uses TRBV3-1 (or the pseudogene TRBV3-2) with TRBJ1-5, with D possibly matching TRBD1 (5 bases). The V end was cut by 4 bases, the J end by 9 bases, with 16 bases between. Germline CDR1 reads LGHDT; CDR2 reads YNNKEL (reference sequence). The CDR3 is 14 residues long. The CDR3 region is CASSPQGAPGPQHF. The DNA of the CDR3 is TGTGCCAGCAGCCCCCAGGGCGCCCCCGGGCCCCAGCATTTT.

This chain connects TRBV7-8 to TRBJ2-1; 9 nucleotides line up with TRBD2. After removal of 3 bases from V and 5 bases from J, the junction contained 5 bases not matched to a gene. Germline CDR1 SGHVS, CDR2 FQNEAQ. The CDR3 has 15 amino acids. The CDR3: CASSLPGLADNEQFF. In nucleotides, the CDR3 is TGTGCCAGCAGCTTGCCGGGACTAGCCGACAATGAGCAGTTCTTC.

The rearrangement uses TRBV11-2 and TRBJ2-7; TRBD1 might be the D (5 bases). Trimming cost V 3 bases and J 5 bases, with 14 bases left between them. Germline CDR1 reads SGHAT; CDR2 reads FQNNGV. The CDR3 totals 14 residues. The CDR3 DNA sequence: TGTGCCAGCAGCTTCAACAGGTTATCCGACGAGCAGTACTTC. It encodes CASSFNRLSDEQYF.

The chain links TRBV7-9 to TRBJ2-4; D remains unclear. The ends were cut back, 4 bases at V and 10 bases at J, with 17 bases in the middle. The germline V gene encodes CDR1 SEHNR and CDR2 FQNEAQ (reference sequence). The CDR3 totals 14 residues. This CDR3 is CASSSTVVKTIQYF. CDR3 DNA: TGTGCCAGCAGCTCGACGGTGGTTAAGACTATTCAGTACTTC.

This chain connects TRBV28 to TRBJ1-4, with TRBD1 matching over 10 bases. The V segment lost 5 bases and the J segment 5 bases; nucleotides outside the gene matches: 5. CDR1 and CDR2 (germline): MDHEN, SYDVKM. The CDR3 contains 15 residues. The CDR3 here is CASSQPTGGNEKLFF. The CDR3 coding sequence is TGTGCCAGCAGTCAACCGACAGGGGGCAATGAAAAACTGTTTTTT.

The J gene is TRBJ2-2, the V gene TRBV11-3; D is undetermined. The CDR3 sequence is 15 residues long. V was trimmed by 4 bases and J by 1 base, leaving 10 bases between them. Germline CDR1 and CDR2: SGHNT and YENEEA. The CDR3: CASSSALGNTGELFF. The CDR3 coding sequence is TGTGCCAGCAGCTCGGCCCTAGGGAACACCGGGGAGCTGTTTTTT.

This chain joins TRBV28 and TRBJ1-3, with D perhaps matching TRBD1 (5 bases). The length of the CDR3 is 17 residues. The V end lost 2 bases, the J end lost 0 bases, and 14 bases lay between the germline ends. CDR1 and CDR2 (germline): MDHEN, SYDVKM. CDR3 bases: TGTGCCAGCAGTTTACTTCATACAGGCTACTCTGGAAACACCATATATTTT. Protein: CASSLLHTGYSGNTIYF.

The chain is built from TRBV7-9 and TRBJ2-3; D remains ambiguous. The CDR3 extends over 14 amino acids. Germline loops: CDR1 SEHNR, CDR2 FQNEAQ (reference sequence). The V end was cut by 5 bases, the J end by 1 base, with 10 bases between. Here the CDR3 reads CASSAVGGTDTQYF. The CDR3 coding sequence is TGTGCCAGCAGCGCTGTTGGAGGCACAGATACGCAGTATTTT.

DNA for the CDR3: TGTGCCAGCAGCCAAGTTCGAGCTTTCGGAGGCGGCCGCGGAGGTGGCTACACCTTC. Its translation: CASSQVRAFGGGRGGGYTF. The gene calls are TRBV3-1 (or the pseudogene TRBV3-2) and TRBJ1-2; D unresolved. Trimming cost V 1 base and J 7 bases, with 28 bases left between them. The CDR3 is 19 amino acids. Germline V CDR1 and CDR2: LGHDT, YNNKEL (reference sequence).

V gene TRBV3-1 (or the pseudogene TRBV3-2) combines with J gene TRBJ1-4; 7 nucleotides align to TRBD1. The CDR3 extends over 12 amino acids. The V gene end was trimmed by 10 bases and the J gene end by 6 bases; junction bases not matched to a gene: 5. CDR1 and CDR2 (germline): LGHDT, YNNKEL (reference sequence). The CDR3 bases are TGTGCCACGAGGGGGCCGGATGAAAAACTGTTTTTT. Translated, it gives CATRGPDEKLFF.

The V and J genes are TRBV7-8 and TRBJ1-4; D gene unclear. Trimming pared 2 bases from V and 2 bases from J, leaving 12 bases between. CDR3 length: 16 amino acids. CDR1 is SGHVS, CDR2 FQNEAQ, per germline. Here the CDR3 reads CASSLQLERTNEKLFF. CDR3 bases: TGTGCCAGCAGCTTACAGCTCGAGAGGACTAATGAAAAACTGTTTTTT. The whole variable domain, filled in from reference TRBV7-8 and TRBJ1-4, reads GAGVSQSPRYKVAKRGQDVALRCDPISGHVSLFWYQQALGQGPEFLTYFQNEAQLDKSGLPSDRFFAERPEGSVSTLKIQRTQQEDSAVYLCASSLQLERTNEKLFFGSGTQLSVL.

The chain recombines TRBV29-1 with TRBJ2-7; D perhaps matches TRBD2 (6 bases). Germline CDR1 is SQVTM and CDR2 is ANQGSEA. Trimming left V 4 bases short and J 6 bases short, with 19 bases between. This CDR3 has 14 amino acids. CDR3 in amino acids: CSVVPLAGNGEQYF. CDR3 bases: TGCAGCGTTGTTCCCCTTGCGGGGAACGGCGAGCAGTACTTC.

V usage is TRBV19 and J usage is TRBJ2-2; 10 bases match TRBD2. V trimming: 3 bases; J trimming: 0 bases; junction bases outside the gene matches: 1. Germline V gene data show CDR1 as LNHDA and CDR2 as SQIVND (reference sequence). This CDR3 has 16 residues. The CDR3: CASSITSGANTGELFF. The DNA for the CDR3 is TGTGCCAGTAGTATTACTAGCGGGGCGAACACCGGGGAGCTGTTTTTT.

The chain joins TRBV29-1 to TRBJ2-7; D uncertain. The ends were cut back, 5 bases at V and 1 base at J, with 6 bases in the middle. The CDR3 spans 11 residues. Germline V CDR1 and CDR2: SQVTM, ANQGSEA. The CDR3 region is CSVQLSYEQYF. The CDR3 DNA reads TGCAGCGTTCAGTTATCCTACGAGCAGTACTTC.

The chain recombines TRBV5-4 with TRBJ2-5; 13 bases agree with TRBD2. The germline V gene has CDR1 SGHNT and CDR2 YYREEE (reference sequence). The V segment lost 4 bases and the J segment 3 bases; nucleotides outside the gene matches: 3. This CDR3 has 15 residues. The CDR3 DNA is TGTGCCAGCAGCATAGGGACTAGCGGGAAAGAGACCCAGTACTTC. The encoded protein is CASSIGTSGKETQYF.

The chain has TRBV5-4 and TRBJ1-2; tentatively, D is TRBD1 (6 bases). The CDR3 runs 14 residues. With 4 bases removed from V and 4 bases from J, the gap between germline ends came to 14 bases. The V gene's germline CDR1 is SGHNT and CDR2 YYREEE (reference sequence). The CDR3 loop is CASSPGTPLYGYTF. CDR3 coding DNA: TGTGCCAGCAGCCCTGGGACACCTCTCTATGGCTACACCTTC.

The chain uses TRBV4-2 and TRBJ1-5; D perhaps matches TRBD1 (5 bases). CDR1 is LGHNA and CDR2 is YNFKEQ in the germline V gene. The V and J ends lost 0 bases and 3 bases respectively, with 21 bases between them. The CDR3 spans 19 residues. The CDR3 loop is CASSQDPREPDSNNQPQHF. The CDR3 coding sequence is TGTGCCAGCAGCCAAGATCCAAGAGAACCCGACAGTAACAATCAGCCCCAGCATTTT.

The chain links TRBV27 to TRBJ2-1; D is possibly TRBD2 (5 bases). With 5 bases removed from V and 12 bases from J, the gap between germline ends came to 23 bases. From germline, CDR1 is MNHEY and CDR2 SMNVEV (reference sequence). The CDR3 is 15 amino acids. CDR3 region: CASSPSRVPGGRQFF. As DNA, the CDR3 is TGTGCCAGCAGTCCTTCCCGGGTCCCTGGAGGTCGGCAGTTCTTC.

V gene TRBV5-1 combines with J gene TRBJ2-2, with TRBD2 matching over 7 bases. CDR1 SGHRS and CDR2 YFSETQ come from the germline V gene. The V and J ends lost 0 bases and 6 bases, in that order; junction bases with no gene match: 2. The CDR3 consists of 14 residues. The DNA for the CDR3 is TGCGCCAGCAGCTTGGGCGGGAGTTCCGGGGAGCTGTTTTTT. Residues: CASSLGGSSGELFF.

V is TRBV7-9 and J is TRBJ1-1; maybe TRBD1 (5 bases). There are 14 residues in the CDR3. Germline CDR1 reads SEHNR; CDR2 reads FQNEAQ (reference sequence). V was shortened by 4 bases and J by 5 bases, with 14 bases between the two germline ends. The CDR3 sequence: CASSYGGGETEAFF. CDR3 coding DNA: TGTGCCAGCAGCTATGGCGGGGGGGAAACTGAAGCTTTCTTT.

As DNA, the CDR3 is TGTGCCAGCAGCTTAGTAACCAGGGAAAGCACCGGGGAGCTGTTTTTT. Translated: CASSLVTRESTGELFF. This rearrangement joins TRBV11-2 to TRBJ2-2; a possible D gene is TRBD1 (5 bases). Germline CDR1 reads SGHAT; CDR2 reads FQNNGV. With 1 base removed from V and 4 bases from J, the gap between germline ends came to 13 bases. CDR3 length: 16 residues.

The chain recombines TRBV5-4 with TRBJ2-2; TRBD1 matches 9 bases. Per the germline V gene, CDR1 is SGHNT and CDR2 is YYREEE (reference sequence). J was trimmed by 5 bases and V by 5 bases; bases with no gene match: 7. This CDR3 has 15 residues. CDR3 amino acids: CASSPGQGITGELFF. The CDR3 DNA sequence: TGTGCCAGCAGTCCGGGACAGGGAATTACCGGGGAGCTGTTTTTT. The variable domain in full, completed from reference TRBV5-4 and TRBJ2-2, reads ETGVTQSPTHLIKTRGQQVTLRCSSQSGHNTVSWYQQALGQGPQFIFQYYREEENGRGNFPPRFSGLQFPNYSSELNVNALELDDSALYLCASSPGQGITGELFFGEGSRLTVL.

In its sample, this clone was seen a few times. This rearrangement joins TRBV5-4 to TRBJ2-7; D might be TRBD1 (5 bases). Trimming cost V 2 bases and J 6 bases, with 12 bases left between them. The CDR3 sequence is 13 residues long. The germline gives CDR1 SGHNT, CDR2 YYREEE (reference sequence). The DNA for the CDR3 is TGTGCCAGCAGCTTTGACAGCATGGGCGAGCAGTACTTC. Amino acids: CASSFDSMGEQYF.

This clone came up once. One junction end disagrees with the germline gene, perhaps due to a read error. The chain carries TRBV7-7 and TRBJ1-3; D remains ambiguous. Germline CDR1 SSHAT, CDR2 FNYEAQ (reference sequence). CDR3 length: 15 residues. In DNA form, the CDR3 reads TGTGCTAGCAGCTTACGCCAGGATCCTGGAAACACCATATATTTT. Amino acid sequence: CASSLRQDPGNTIYF.

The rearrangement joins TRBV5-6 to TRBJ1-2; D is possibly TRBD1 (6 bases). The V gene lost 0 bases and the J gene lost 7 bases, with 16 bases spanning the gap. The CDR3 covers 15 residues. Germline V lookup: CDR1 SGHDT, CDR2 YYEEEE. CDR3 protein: CASSLAGQDDSGYTF. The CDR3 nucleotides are TGTGCCAGCAGCTTGGCGGGACAAGATGATAGTGGCTACACCTTC. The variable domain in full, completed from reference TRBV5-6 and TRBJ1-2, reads DAGVTQSPTHLIKTRGQQVTLRCSPKSGHDTVSWYQQALGQGPQFIFQYYEEEERQRGNFPDRFSGHQFPNYSSELNVNALLLGDSALYLCASSLAGQDDSGYTFGSGTRLTVV.

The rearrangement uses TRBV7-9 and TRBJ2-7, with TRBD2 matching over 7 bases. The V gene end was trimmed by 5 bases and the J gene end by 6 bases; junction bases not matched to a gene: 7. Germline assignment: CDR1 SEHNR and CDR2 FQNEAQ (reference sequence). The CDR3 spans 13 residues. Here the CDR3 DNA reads TGTGCCAGCAGCCCTGGGCGGGGGAGCGAGCAGTACTTC. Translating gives CASSPGRGSEQYF. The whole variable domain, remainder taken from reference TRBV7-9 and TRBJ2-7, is DTGVSQNPRHKITKRGQNVTFRCDPISEHNRLYWYRQTLGQGPEFLTYFQNEAQLEKSRLLSDRFSAERPKGSFSTLEIQRTEQGDSAMYLCASSPGRGSEQYFGPGTRLTVT.

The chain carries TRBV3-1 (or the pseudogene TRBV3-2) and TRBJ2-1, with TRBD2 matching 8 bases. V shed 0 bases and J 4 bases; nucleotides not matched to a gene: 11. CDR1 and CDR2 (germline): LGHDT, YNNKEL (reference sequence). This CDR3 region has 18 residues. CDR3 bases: TGTGCCAGCAGCCAAGATCGGCGGGGCGGGAGGCGGTACAATGAGCAGTTCTTC. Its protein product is CASSQDRRGGRRYNEQFF.

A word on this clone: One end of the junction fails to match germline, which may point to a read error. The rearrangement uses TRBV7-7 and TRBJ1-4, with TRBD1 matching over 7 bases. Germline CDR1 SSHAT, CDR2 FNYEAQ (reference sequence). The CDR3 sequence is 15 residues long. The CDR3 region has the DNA TGTGCTAGCACCCACCCCCGGGACAGCAATGAAAAACTGTTTTTT. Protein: CASTHPRDSNEKLFF.

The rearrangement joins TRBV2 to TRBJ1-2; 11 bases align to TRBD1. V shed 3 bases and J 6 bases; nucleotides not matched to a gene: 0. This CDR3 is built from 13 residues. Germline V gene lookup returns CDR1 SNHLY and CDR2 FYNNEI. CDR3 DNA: TGTGCCAGCAGTGAGGGACAGGGGGATGGCTACACCTTC. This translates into CASSEGQGDGYTF. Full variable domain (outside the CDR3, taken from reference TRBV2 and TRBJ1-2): EPEVTQTPSHQVTQMGQEVILRCVPISNHLYFYWYRQILGQKVEFLVSFYNNEISEKSEIFDDQFSVERPDGSNFTLKIRSTKLEDSAMYFCASSEGQGDGYTFGSGTRLTVV.

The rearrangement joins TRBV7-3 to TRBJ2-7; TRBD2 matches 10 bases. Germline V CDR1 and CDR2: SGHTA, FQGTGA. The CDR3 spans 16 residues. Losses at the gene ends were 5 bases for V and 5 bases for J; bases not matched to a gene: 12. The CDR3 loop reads CASSGTASGRIDEQYF. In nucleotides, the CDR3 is TGTGCCAGCAGCGGAACGGCTAGCGGGAGAATCGACGAGCAGTACTTC.

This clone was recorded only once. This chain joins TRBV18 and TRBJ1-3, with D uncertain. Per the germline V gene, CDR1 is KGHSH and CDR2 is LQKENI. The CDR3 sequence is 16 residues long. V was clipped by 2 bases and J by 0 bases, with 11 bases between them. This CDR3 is CASSPSTASSGNTIYF. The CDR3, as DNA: TGTGCCAGCTCACCATCGACGGCTAGCTCTGGAAACACCATATATTTT.